The T cell receptor beta chain described here comes from a study of OX40 agonist ivuxolimab in advanced cancers. Only in-frame clones appear in the TCRdb table, and some are missing; sequencing was by immunoSEQ multiplex PCR. Counted here are 55,000 to 65,000 clones, roughly nine tenths occurring once; the ten biggest clones make up about 3.8%. The CDR3 extends over 16 amino acids. V lost 1 base and J lost 4, with 16 bases in between. In germline, CDR1 is SEHNR, CDR2 FQNEAQ (reference sequence). The chain uses TRBV7-9 and TRBJ1-2; D is perhaps TRBD1 (5 bases). The sequence was collected from an adult with an advanced solid tumor such as melanoma, head and neck, liver or kidney cancer. Sequencing was performed on CD4+ or CD8+ T cells sorted from blood, taken in a trial of the OX40 agonist ivuxolimab. The CDR3 bases are TGTGCCAGCAGCTTAGAAAAGGGACGGCCACTCTATGGCTACACCTTC. This codes for CASSLEKGRPLYGYTF.